Listed below are T cell receptor beta chains from one sample, sequenced in a study of blood T cell repertoires in COVID-19. Sequencing was performed with immunoSEQ multiplex PCR; in TCRdb, only in-frame clones are kept and a portion is missing. The sample has approximately 160,000 clones, roughly 77% seen once. The sample was peripheral blood. The source of these receptors is a human donor in a cohort sampled during active COVID-19. Each CDR3 is given without its conserved first and last residue. Fields, in order: J gene, V gene, CDR3 protein.

TRBJ2-2	TRBV9	ASSVGLTGELF
TRBJ2-4	TRBV6-2/TRBV6-3	ASSYSQGKNIQY
TRBJ2-5	TRBV3-1/TRBV3-2	ASSPSGGAAQY
TRBJ2-5	TRBV27	ASSFTGVQETQY
TRBJ2-3	TRBV6-2/TRBV6-3	ASSYPRGFYTDTQY
TRBJ2-1	TRBV18	ASSPRQDSYNEQF
TRBJ1-1	TRBV6-5	ASIILPGQNTEAF
TRBJ1-4	TRBV2	ASIRQGATNEKLF
TRBJ2-1	TRBV6-5	ASSPRGSYNEQF
TRBJ2-1	TRBV30	AWSVQGSTRQF
TRBJ1-5	TRBV24-1	ATSDPSMGDQPQH
TRBJ1-2	TRBV24-1	ATSDGTGGVYDGYT
TRBJ2-2	TRBV2	ASSEESVTGELF
TRBJ2-5	TRBV3-1/TRBV3-2	ASSQEASGLATQY
TRBJ1-1	TRBV6-4	ASSVQENTEAF
TRBJ1-2	TRBV11-2	ASSLKAGGDGYT
TRBJ2-7	TRBV2	ASSRGAIWEQY
TRBJ1-2	TRBV18	ASSLAGTGADGYT
TRBJ2-7	TRBV18	ASSFGGHEQY
TRBJ1-4	TRBV15	ATSRLAATNEKLF
TRBJ2-1	TRBV10-3	AISGPGGLAGPREQF
TRBJ2-1	TRBV27	ASSLSGTSGVPEQF
TRBJ2-7	TRBV3-1/TRBV3-2	ASTGAGLGYEQY
TRBJ1-5	TRBV21-1	ASSNPGIPPQPVVYSPDQPQH